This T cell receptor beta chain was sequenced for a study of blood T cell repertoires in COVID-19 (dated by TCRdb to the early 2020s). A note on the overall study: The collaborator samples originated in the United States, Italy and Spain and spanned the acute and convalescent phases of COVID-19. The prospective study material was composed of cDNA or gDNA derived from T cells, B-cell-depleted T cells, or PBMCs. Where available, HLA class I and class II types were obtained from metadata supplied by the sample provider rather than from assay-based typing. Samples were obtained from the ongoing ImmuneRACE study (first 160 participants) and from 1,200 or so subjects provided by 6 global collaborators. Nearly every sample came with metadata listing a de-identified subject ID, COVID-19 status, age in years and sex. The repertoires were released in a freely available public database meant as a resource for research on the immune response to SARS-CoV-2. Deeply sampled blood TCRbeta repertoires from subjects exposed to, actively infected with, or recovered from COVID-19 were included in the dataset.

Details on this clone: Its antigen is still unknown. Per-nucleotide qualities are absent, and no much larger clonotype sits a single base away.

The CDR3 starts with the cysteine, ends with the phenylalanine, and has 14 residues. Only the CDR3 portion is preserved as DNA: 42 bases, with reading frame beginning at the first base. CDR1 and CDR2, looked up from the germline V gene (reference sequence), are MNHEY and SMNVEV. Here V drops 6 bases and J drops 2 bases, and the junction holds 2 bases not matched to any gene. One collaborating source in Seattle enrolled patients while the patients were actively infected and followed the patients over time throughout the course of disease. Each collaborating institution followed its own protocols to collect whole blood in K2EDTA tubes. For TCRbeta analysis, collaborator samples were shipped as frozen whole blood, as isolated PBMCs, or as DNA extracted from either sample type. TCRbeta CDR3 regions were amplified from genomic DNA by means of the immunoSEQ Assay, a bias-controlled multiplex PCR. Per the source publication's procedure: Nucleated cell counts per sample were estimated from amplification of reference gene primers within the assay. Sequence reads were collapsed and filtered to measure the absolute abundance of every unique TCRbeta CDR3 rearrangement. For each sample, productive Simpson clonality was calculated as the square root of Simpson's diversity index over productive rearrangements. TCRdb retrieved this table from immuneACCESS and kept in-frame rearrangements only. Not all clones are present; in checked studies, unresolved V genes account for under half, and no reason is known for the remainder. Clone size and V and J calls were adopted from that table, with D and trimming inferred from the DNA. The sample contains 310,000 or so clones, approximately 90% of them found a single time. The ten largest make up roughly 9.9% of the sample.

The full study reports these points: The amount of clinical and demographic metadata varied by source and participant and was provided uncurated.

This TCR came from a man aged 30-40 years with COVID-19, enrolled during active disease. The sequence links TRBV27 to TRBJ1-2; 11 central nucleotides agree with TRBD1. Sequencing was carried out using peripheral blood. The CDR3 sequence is CASSWTGGNYGYTF. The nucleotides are TGTGCCAGCAGCTGGACAGGGGGCAACTATGGCTACACCTTC.